This T cell receptor (beta chain) was observed in a study of blood T cell repertoires in COVID-19. Germline assignment: CDR1 KGHDR and CDR2 SFDVKD. CDR3 size: 15 residues. V dropped 4 bases and J dropped 0 bases, with 9 bases sitting between them. TCRdb's copy holds only in-frame clones and misses some; the assay was immunoSEQ multiplex PCR. There are under 50,000 clones in the sample; 85% to 95% occur only once, and around 1% lies in the top ten. Sequenced sample: peripheral blood. This receptor was obtained from a man in his fifties or sixties with COVID-19, enrolled during active disease. The chain uses TRBV24-1 and TRBJ2-1; D is undetermined. CDR3 region: CATSEGGSSYNEQFF. The CDR3 DNA follows: TGTGCCACCAGTGAAGGCGGTAGCTCCTACAATGAGCAGTTCTTC.